A single sample gave rise to the 11 T cell receptor beta chains below, sequenced in a study of OX40 agonist ivuxolimab in advanced cancers. Produced via immunoSEQ multiplex PCR; TCRdb's table is partial and in-frame only. The sample contains 99,000 or so clones, roughly 95% of which appear only once. The input for sequencing was CD4+ or CD8+ T cells sorted from blood, taken in a trial of the OX40 agonist ivuxolimab. These receptors were obtained from an adult with an advanced solid tumor such as melanoma, head and neck, liver or kidney cancer.

The chain carries TRBV10-3 and TRBJ2-5, with D perhaps matching TRBD1 (5 bases). Trimming stripped 6 bases from V and 4 bases from J, with 18 bases between. The germline V gene encodes CDR1 ENHRY and CDR2 SYGVKD. The CDR3 loop spans 15 amino acids. CDR3 protein: CAIRHDSRNTETQYF. For the CDR3, the DNA is TGTGCCATCAGACACGACAGCCGCAACACAGAGACCCAGTACTTC.

J is TRBJ1-1 and V is TRBV18; TRBD1 might be the D (5 bases). CDR3 length equals 15 residues. Germline CDR1 and CDR2: KGHSH and LQKENI. V lost 3 bases to trimming and J lost 5 bases, with 16 bases between them. The chain's CDR3 is CASSPGGGGRTEAFF. For the CDR3, the DNA is TGTGCCAGCTCACCTGGGGGGGGAGGAAGGACTGAAGCTTTCTTT.

V gene TRBV9 combines with J gene TRBJ2-7, with TRBD2 identical over 8 bases. The germline CDR1 and CDR2 sequences are SGDLS and YYNGEE. The CDR3 totals 13 residues. CDR3 bases: TGTGTGGTTGGGAAGCGGGAGAACTACGAGCAGTACTTC. Residues: CVVGKRENYEQYF.

The rearrangement uses TRBV5-1 and TRBJ1-2; 8 bases are a match to TRBD1. CDR1 is SGHRS, CDR2 YFSETQ, per germline. V gave up 0 bases and J gave up 3 bases; unmatched junction bases: 10. This CDR3 has 17 residues. The CDR3 region is CASSLAGQGGRDYGYTF. The CDR3 DNA is TGCGCCAGCAGCTTGGCCGGACAGGGAGGAAGGGACTATGGCTACACCTTC.

The V call is TRBV2, the J call TRBJ1-4; 12 positions agree with TRBD1. This CDR3 contains 17 residues. V lost 6 bases and J lost 0; bases outside the gene matches: 5. Germline V gene sequence: CDR1 SNHLY, CDR2 FYNNEI. CDR3: CASSRDRGLPTNEKLFF. In DNA form, the CDR3 reads TGTGCCAGCAGCCGGGACAGGGGGCTTCCAACTAATGAAAAACTGTTTTTT.

This clone was seen only once. The chain combines TRBV5-1 with TRBJ2-3, with D perhaps matching TRBD1 (5 bases). There are 14 residues in the CDR3. The ends were cut back, 4 bases at V and 6 bases at J, with 15 bases in the middle. Per germline, CDR1 SGHRS and CDR2 YFSETQ. The CDR3 region is CASSPVLGPDTQYF. CDR3 nucleotide sequence: TGCGCCAGCAGCCCAGTTCTGGGGCCCGATACGCAGTATTTT.

The chain combines TRBV7-9 with TRBJ1-1, with D perhaps matching TRBD1 (6 bases). With 8 bases removed from V and 1 base from J, the gap between germline ends came to 14 bases. There are 14 residues in the CDR3. CDR1 is SEHNR, CDR2 FQNEAQ, per germline (reference sequence). The CDR3, as DNA: TGTGCCAGCCACCACAGGACAGAGAACACTGAAGCTTTCTTT. This encodes CASHHRTENTEAFF.

This clone was observed a single time. The chain is built from TRBV11-2 and TRBJ1-1; no definite D call. The CDR3 has 12 residues. The germline V gene has CDR1 SGHAT and CDR2 FQNNGV. Trimming removed 3 bases at V and 2 bases at J, with 4 bases between. The CDR3 DNA sequence: TGTGCCAGCAGCTTCTTCAACACTGAAGCTTTCTTT. It yields the protein CASSFFNTEAFF. Based on the CDR3 plus reference TRBV11-2 and TRBJ1-1, the full variable domain is EAGVAQSPRYKIIEKRQSVAFWCNPISGHATLYWYQQILGQGPKLLIQFQNNGVVDDSQLPKDRFSAERLKGVDSTLKIQPAKLEDSAVYLCASSFFNTEAFFGQGTRLTVV.

This chain joins TRBV11-3 and TRBJ2-3; D is unclear. Germline lookup yields CDR1 SGHNT and CDR2 YENEEA. Trimming took off 5 bases at V and 1 base at J, with 13 bases between the two ends. This CDR3 has 15 amino acids. CDR3 sequence reads: CASSLSRGRTDTQYF. The DNA of the CDR3 is TGTGCCAGCAGCCTCAGCAGAGGCCGCACAGATACGCAGTATTTT.

V gene TRBV27 combines with J gene TRBJ2-2; 10 nucleotides agree with TRBD1. The V segment lost 6 bases and the J segment 5 bases; nucleotides outside the gene matches: 12. The CDR3 runs to 17 residues. The germline gives CDR1 MNHEY, CDR2 SMNVEV (reference sequence). The CDR3 region has the DNA TGTGCCAGCAGGAAATTACTAGGGACAGGGGTTACCGGGGAGCTGTTTTTT. It translates to CASRKLLGTGVTGELFF.

The rearrangement uses TRBV5-1 and TRBJ2-3; 11 bases fit TRBD1. The V segment lost 0 bases and the J segment 3 bases; nucleotides outside the gene matches: 6. Germline V CDR1 and CDR2: SGHRS, YFSETQ. The CDR3 extends over 17 amino acids. The CDR3 sequence: CASSLGYGTGGTDTQYF. For the CDR3, the DNA is TGCGCCAGCAGCTTGGGCTACGGGACAGGGGGAACAGATACGCAGTATTTT.